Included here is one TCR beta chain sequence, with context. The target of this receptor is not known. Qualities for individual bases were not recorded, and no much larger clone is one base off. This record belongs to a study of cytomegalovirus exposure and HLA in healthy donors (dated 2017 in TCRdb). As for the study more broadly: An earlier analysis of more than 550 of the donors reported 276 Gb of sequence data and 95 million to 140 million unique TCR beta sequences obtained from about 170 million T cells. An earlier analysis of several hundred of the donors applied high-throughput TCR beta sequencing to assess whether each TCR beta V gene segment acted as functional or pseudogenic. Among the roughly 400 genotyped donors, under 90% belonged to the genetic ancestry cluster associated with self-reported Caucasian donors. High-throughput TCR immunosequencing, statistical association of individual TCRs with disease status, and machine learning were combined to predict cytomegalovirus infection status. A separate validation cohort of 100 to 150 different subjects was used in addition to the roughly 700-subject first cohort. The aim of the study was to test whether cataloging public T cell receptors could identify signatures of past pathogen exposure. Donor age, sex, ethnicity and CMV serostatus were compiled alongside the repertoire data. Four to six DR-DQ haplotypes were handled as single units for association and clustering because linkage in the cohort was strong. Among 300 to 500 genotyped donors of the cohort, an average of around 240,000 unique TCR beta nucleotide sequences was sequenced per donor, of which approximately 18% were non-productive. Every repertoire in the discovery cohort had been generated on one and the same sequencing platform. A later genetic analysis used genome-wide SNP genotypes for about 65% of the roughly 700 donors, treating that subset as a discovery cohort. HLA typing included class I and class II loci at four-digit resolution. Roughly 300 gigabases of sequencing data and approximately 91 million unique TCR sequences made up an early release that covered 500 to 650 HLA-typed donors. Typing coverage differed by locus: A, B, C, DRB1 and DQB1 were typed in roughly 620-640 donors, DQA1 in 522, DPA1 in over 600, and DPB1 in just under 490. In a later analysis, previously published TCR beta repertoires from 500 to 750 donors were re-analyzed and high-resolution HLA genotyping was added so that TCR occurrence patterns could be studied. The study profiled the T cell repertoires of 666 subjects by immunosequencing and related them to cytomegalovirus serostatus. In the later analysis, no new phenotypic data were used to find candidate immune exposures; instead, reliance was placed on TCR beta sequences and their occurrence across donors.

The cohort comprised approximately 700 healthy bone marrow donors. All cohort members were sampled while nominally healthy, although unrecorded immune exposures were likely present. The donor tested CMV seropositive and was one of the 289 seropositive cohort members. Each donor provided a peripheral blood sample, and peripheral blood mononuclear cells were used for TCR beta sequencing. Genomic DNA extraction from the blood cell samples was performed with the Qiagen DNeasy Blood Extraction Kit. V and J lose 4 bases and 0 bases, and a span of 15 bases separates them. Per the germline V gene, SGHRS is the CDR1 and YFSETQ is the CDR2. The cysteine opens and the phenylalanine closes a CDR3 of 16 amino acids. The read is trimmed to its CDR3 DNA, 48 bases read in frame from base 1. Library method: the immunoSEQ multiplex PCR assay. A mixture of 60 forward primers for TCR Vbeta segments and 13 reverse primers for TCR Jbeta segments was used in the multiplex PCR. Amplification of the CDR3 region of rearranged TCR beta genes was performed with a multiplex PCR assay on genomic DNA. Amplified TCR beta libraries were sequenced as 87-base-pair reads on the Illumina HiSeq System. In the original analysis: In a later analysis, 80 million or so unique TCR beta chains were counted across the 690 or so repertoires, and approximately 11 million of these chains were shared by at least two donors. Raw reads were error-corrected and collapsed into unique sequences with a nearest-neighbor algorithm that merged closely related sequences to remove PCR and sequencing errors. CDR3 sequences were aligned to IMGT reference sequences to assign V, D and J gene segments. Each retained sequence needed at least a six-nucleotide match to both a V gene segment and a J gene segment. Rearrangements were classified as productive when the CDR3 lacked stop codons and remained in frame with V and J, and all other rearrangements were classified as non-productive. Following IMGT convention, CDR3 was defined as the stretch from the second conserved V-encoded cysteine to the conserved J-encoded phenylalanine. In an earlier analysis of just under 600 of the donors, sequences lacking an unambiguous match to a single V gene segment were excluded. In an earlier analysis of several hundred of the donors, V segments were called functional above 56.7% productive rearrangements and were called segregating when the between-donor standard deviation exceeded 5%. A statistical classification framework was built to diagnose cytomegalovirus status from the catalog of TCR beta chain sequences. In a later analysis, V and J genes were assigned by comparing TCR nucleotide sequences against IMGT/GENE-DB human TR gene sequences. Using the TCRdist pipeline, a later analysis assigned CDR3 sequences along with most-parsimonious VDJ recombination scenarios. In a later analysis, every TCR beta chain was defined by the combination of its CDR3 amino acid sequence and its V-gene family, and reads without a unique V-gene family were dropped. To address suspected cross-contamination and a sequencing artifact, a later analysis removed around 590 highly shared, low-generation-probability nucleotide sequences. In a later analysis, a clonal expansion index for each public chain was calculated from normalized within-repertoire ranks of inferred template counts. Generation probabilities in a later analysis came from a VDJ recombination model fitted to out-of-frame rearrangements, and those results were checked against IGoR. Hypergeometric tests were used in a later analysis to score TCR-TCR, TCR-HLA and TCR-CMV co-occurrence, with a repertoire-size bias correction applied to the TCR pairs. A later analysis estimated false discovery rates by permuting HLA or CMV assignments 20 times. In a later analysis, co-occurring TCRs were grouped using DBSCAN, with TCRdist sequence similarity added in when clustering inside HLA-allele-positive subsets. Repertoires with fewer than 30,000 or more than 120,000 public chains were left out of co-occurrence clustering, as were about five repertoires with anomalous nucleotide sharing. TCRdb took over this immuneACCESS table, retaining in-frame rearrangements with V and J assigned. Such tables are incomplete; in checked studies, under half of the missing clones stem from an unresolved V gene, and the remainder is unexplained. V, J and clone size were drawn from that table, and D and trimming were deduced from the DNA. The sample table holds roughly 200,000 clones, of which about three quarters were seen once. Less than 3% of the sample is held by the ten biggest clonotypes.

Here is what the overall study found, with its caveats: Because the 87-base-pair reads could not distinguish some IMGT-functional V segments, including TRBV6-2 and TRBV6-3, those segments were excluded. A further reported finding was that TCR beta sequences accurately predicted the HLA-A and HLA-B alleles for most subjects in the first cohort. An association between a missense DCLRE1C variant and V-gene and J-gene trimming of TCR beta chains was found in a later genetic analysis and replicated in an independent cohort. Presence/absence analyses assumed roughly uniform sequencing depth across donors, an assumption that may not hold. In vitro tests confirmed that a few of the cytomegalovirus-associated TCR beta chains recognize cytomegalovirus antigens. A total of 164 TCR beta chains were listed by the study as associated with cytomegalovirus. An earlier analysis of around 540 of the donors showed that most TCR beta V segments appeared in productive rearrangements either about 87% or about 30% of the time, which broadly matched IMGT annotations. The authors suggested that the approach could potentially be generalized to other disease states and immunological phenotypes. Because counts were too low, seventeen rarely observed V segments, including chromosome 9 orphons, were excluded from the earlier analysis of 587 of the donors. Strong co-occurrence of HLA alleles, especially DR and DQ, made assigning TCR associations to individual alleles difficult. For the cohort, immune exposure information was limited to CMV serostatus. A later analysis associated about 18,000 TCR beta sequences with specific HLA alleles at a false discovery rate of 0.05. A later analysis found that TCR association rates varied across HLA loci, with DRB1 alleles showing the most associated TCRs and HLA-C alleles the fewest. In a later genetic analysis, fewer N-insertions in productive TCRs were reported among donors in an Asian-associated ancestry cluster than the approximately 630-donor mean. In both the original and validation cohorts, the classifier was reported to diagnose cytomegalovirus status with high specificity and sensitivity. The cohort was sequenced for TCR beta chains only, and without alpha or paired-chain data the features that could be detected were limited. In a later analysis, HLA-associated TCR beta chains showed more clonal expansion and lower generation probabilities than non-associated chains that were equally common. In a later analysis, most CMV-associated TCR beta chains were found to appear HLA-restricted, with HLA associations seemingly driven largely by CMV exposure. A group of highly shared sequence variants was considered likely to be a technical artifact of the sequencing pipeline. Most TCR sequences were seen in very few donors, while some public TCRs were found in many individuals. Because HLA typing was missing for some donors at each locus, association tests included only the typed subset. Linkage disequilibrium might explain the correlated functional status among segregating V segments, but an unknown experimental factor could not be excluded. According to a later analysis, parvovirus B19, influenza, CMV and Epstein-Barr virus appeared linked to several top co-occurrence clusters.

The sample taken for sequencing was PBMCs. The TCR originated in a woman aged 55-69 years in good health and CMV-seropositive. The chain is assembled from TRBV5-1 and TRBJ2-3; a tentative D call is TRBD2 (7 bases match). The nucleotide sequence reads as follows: TGCGCCAGCAGCCTGGAGGGGGGAGGGAGCACAGATACGCAGTATTTT. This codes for CASSLEGGGSTDTQYF.